This TCR beta chain was identified during a study of a mutant IDH1 vaccine in newly diagnosed glioma. Overall study context: Patients' prior therapy spanned radiotherapy, temozolomide, or both; most underwent both.

Time point denoted: week 5, during vaccination. Alongside topical imiquimod, each dose of vaccine comprised 300 ug of mutant IDH1 20-mer peptide. Each tumor in the donors was a new WHO grade 3 or 4 astrocytoma, IDH1-mutant and ATRX-lost. Sequenced by immunoSEQ multiplex PCR; TCRdb stores in-frame clones only, minus some. The table lists roughly 28,000 clones, about 89% of them singletons. A word on this clone: Its specificity is unknown.

Germline V CDR1 and CDR2: SGHAT, FQNNGV. The V gene lost 1 base and the J gene lost 6 bases, with 18 bases spanning the gap. CDR3 length: 16 residues. Sequences were derived from PBMCs, sampled from a glioma patient whose treatment included an IDH1 peptide vaccine. The rearrangement links TRBV11-2 to TRBJ1-2, with D perhaps matching TRBD1 (5 bases). The TCR originated in a man aged 18 to 30 with glioma. The CDR3 is CASSLGLWAGSNGYTF. CDR3 bases: TGTGCCAGCAGCTTAGGGCTCTGGGCAGGGTCAAATGGCTACACCTTC.